This TCR beta chain was captured in a study of shared clonotypes between healthy human individuals. There are 16 residues in the CDR3. The V gene lost 4 bases and the J gene lost 0 bases, with 15 bases spanning the gap. Germline V gene sequence: CDR1 SGHNT, CDR2 YYREEE (reference sequence). Measured with immunoSEQ multiplex PCR; TCRdb has only the in-frame clones, and not every one. The sample has more than 1,200,000 clones; approximately 98.5% are singletons. This sequence was found in a man aged 25 to 40 in good health. This sequence joins TRBV5-4 and TRBJ2-3; either TRBD1 or TRBD2 may fit D (5 bases each). Sequencing was carried out using naive CD4+ T cells sorted from blood. As to subset: CD45RA+ positively selected. CDR3 sequence (DNA): TGTGCCAGCAGCCACTGGGGCAGCGGCAGCACAGATACGCAGTATTTT. Its protein product is CASSHWGSGSTDTQYF.